The T cell receptor (beta chain) under discussion was sequenced for a study of blood T cell repertoires in COVID-19. At the level of the study: Nucleic acid was either cDNA or gDNA, and it came from T cells, B-cell-depleted T cells, or PBMCs.

The germline V gene has CDR1 MNHNS and CDR2 SASEGT. The CDR3 covers 14 residues. The V and J ends lost 2 bases and 7 bases respectively, with 14 bases between them. Methods used by the authors: The assay estimated nucleated cells by amplifying reference gene primers. Produced via immunoSEQ multiplex PCR; TCRdb's table is partial and in-frame only. V and J calls and clone size are as listed in that table; D and trimming were resolved from the DNA. The sample gives under 75,000 clones, about 90% of which show up once; about 13% is in the top ten. This receptor was obtained from a man aged 60 to 69 with active COVID-19. Source material: peripheral blood. The chain uses TRBV6-1 and TRBJ1-2; D gene unclear. The CDR3 reads CASSELKAQSGYTF. In DNA form, the CDR3 reads TGTGCCAGCAGTGAATTAAAGGCACAGAGTGGCTACACCTTC.